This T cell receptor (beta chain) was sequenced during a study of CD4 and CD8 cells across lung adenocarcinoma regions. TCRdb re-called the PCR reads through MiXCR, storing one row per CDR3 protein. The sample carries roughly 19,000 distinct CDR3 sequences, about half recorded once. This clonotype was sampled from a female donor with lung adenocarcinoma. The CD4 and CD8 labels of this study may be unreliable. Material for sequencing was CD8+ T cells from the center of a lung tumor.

As DNA, the CDR3 is TGTGCCAGCAGTGGGTTGGGGCAGGGAGCCACAGATACGCAGTACTTC. Its translation: CASSGLGQGATDTQYF. The J gene is TRBJ2-3, the V gene TRBV6-1; tentatively, D is TRBD1 or TRBD2 (5 bases each). With the DNA end fitting TRBJ2-7 better, the J assignment may be wrong. CDR3 length: 16 residues. Germline lookup yields CDR1 MNHNS and CDR2 SASEGT.